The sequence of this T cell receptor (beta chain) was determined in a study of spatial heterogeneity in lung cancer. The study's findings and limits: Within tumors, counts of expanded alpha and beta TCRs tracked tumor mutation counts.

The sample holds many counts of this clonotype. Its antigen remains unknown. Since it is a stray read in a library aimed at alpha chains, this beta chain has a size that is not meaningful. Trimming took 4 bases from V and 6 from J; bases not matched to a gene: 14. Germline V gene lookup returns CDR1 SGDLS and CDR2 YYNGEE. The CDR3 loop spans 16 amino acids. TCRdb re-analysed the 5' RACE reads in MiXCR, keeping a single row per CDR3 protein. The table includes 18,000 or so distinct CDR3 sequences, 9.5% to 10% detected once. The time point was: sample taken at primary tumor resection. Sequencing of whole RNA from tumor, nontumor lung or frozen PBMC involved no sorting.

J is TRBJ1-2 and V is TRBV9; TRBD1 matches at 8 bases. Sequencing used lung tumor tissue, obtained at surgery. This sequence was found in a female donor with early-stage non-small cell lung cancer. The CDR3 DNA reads TGTGCCAGCAGCCCGGAGCCGACAGGGGTTCAGGATGGCTACACCTTC. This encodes CASSPEPTGVQDGYTF.